This T cell receptor (beta chain) appears in the sequencing data of a study of blood T cell repertoires in COVID-19. Across the study: Whether acute or convalescent, the COVID-19 samples came from the United States, Italy and Spain. The cDNA or gDNA used as material had been derived from T cells, B-cell-depleted T cells, or PBMCs.

The CDR3 extends over 15 amino acids. The V gene end was trimmed by 5 bases and the J gene end by 1 base; junction bases not matched to a gene: 6. Germline V CDR1 and CDR2: SEHNR, FQNEAQ (reference sequence). As handled by the study authors: Estimated nucleated cell counts came from reference gene primer amplification. Libraries were prepared by immunoSEQ multiplex PCR; TCRdb keeps only in-frame clonotypes and omits some of them. V and J calls and clone size follow that table, whereas D and trimming were derived from the DNA. Here the sample spans approximately 170,000 clones, roughly four fifths being singletons.

The TCR comes from a man in his 60s with active or convalescent COVID-19. V usage is TRBV7-9 and J usage is TRBJ2-7; 9 bases fit TRBD1. Source material: peripheral blood. This CDR3 is CASSLGTGRSYEQYF. The CDR3 bases are TGTGCCAGCAGCCTAGGGACAGGGCGATCCTACGAGCAGTACTTC.